The rows below give T cell receptor beta chains drawn from one sample of a study of CD8+ T cells in alopecia areata. Libraries were prepared by immunoSEQ multiplex PCR; TCRdb keeps only in-frame clonotypes and omits some of them. The sample carries some 120,000 clones, 45% to 50% recorded once. The sequenced sample was NKG2D-low CD8+ T cells sorted from blood. The receptors stem from a human donor with alopecia areata. CDR3s include the opening cysteine and the closing phenylalanine or tryptophan. D genes are given only for firm matches. Some rows have no size entry. The others give once, few or many, or a class for an expanded clone.

j_call v_call d_call cdr3_length clone_size cdr3_aa cdr3_nt
TRBJ2-2 TRBV29-1 NA 14 few CSVGGETGPGELFF TGCAGCGTGGGGGGGGAGACAGGCCCCGGGGAGCTGTTTTTT
TRBJ2-7 TRBV29-1 TRBD2 15 NA CSVEDEREGFYEQYF TGCAGCGTTGAAGATGAACGGGAGGGGTTCTACGAGCAGTACTTC
TRBJ1-1 TRBV29-1 NA 13 few CSVATGGNTEAFF TGCAGCGTTGCGACAGGAGGGAACACTGAAGCTTTCTTT
TRBJ2-7 TRBV29-1 NA 12 NA CSAAQGRNEQYF TGCAGTGCCGCACAGGGAAGGAACGAGCAGTACTTC
TRBJ2-3 TRBV29-1 NA 13 few CSALGWNTDTQYF TGCAGCGCTCTCGGGTGGAACACAGATACGCAGTATTTT
TRBJ2-3 TRBV29-1 NA 10 few CSVEVDTQYF TGCAGCGTTGAGGTAGATACGCAGTATTTT
TRBJ2-2 TRBV27 TRBD1 14 NA CASSADRFTGELFF TGTGCCAGCAGTGCGGACAGGTTCACCGGGGAGCTGTTTTTT
TRBJ2-3 TRBV9 NA 15 NA CASSVGGDHTDTQYF TGTGCCAGCAGCGTCGGAGGGGACCACACAGATACGCAGTATTTT
TRBJ2-3 TRBV4-1 NA 16 NA CASSQEPHSTTDTQYF TGCGCCAGCAGCCAAGAACCACATTCTACCACAGATACGCAGTATTTT
TRBJ2-2 TRBV29-1 NA 12 NA CSGVWGPGELFF TGCAGCGGGGTTTGGGGTCCCGGGGAGCTGTTTTTT
TRBJ2-5 TRBV29-1 NA 11 few CSVAGPGTQYF TGCAGCGTTGCAGGGCCTGGGACCCAGTACTTC
TRBJ2-1 TRBV7-8 TRBD2 20 once CASSLESGGSMLAEYNEQFF TGTGCCAGCAGCTTAGAGAGTGGCGGTTCTATGCTAGCGGAATACAATGAGCAGTTCTTC
TRBJ2-5 TRBV4-1 NA 14 NA CASSARAGGETQYF TGCGCCAGCTCGGCGAGGGCCGGGGGAGAGACCCAGTACTTC
TRBJ1-5 TRBV29-1 TRBD1 15 NA CSATEGAGGSQPQHF TGCAGCGCTACAGAGGGGGCAGGAGGGTCCCAGCCCCAGCATTTT
TRBJ1-5 TRBV29-1 TRBD1 13 NA CSAGRGPNQPQHF TGCAGCGCGGGCAGGGGGCCCAATCAGCCCCAGCATTTT
TRBJ1-1 TRBV27 TRBD1 12 once CASRTGTGDAFF TGTGCCAGCAGGACCGGGACAGGGGACGCTTTCTTT
TRBJ2-7 TRBV5-1 TRBD2 13 NA CASSPGGAGEQYF TGCGCCAGCAGCCCCGGGGGGGCAGGCGAGCAGTACTTC
TRBJ1-1 TRBV29-1 NA 15 NA CSVSSEGQRGTEAFF TGCAGCGTTTCTAGTGAAGGACAGAGGGGCACTGAAGCTTTCTTT
TRBJ2-7 TRBV27 NA 13 once CASTERGTYEQYF TGTGCCAGCACGGAACGCGGCACCTACGAGCAGTACTTC
TRBJ2-7 TRBV11-3 TRBD2 16 NA CASSRYSGGSRGEQYF TGTGCCAGCAGTAGATACAGCGGGGGATCGAGGGGAGAGCAGTACTTC
TRBJ1-6 TRBV7-9 NA 16 NA CASSLVGLTPDSPLHF TGTGCCAGCAGCTTAGTGGGACTCACACCGGATTCACCCCTCCACTTT
TRBJ2-7 TRBV10-3 NA 14 NA CAISETTGTYEQYF TGTGCCATCAGTGAGACAACAGGGACCTACGAGCAGTACTTC
TRBJ1-1 TRBV29-1 NA 14 few CSVDGSSAATEAFF TGCAGCGTTGACGGATCCAGTGCGGCCACTGAAGCTTTCTTT
TRBJ2-5 TRBV28 NA 13 few CASSRIVLETQYF TGTGCCAGCAGCCGCATTGTTCTAGAGACCCAGTACTTC
TRBJ2-5 TRBV4-1 TRBD1 17 NA CASSRTSGDRGLETQYF TGCGCCAGCAGCCGAACAAGCGGGGACAGGGGATTAGAGACCCAGTACTTC
TRBJ1-1 TRBV29-1 NA 10 few CSAREGEAFF TGCAGCGCCCGGGAGGGTGAAGCTTTCTTT
TRBJ2-7 TRBV7-8 NA 15 once CASSLGRQLPDEQYF TGTGCCAGCAGCTTAGGTCGGCAACTTCCCGACGAGCAGTACTTC
TRBJ2-7 TRBV5-1 NA 13 once CASSLDQGNEQYF TGCGCCAGCAGCTTGGACCAGGGGAACGAGCAGTACTTC
TRBJ2-3 TRBV7-9 TRBD2 15 NA CASSLILAGTDTQYF TGTGCCAGCAGCTTAATCCTAGCGGGCACAGATACGCAGTATTTT
TRBJ2-1 TRBV29-1 TRBD2 16 few CSVETPSGGSYNEQFF TGCAGCGTTGAAACCCCTAGCGGGGGCTCCTACAATGAGCAGTTCTTC
TRBJ1-2 TRBV4-3 TRBD1 15 NA CASSQTSTGAWGYTF TGCGCCAGCAGCCAAACCTCCACAGGGGCGTGGGGCTACACCTTC
TRBJ2-4 TRBV28 NA 15 few CASSLPQLGKNIQYF TGTGCCAGCAGTTTGCCCCAATTAGGCAAAAACATTCAGTACTTC
TRBJ1-5 TRBV6-6 TRBD1 15 NA CASTFGQGRHQPQHF TGTGCCAGCACCTTCGGACAGGGCAGGCATCAGCCCCAGCATTTT
TRBJ2-7 TRBV30 NA 14 NA CAWRYLRTPYEQYF TGTGCCTGGAGGTACCTTAGGACCCCTTACGAGCAGTACTTC
TRBJ2-7 TRBV27 NA 13 NA CASSLTGTYEQYF TGTGCCAGCAGTTTAACCGGTACCTACGAGCAGTACTTC
TRBJ2-7 TRBV5-1 NA 16 NA CASSLGRGATSYEQYF TGCGCCAGCAGCTTGGGGAGGGGCGCGACATCCTACGAGCAGTACTTC
TRBJ2-2 TRBV5-6 NA 12 NA CASSLMTGELFF TGTGCCAGCAGCCTAATGACCGGGGAGCTGTTTTTT
TRBJ1-1 TRBV2 NA 9 once CAGNTEAFF TGTGCCGGGAACACTGAAGCTTTCTTT
TRBJ2-1 TRBV11-2 NA 13 NA CASSLISANEQFF TGTGCCAGCAGCTTAATTTCAGCAAATGAGCAGTTCTTC
TRBJ2-7 TRBV5-4 TRBD2 14 NA CASSSRTSPHEQYF TGTGCCAGCAGCTCTCGGACTAGCCCTCACGAGCAGTACTTC
TRBJ2-2 TRBV29-1 NA 15 NA CSVEVTDGYTGELFF TGCAGCGTGGAAGTAACGGATGGATACACCGGGGAGCTGTTTTTT
TRBJ1-2 TRBV2 NA 13 NA CASTARDIPGYTF TGTGCCAGCACCGCCAGGGATATCCCTGGCTACACCTTC
TRBJ1-1 TRBV15 NA 17 NA CATSREGSQSANTEAFF TGTGCCACCAGCAGAGAAGGCAGTCAGAGCGCGAACACTGAAGCTTTCTTT
TRBJ2-3 TRBV29-1 NA 13 few CSVDEGSTDTQYF TGCAGCGTGGACGAAGGGAGCACAGATACGCAGTATTTT
TRBJ2-3 TRBV29-1 NA 10 NA CSVVIDTQYF TGCAGCGTTGTCATAGATACGCAGTATTTT
TRBJ2-7 TRBV29-1 TRBD1 13 NA CSVDPGQGDEQYF TGCAGCGTTGATCCGGGACAGGGGGACGAGCAGTACTTC
TRBJ2-6 TRBV15 NA 14 NA CATNKPSGANVLTF TGTGCCACCAATAAGCCCTCTGGGGCCAACGTCCTGACTTTC
TRBJ2-5 TRBV5-4 NA 14 few CASSFGGDGETQYF TGTGCCAGCAGCTTTGGTGGGGATGGAGAGACCCAGTACTTC
TRBJ2-1 TRBV4-1 NA 14 NA CASSQEGVDNEQFF TGCGCCAGCAGCCAAGAGGGGGTGGACAATGAGCAGTTCTTC
TRBJ1-5 TRBV6-6 NA 15 NA CASSYGVGSNQPQHF TGTGCCAGCAGTTACGGGGTCGGTAGCAATCAGCCCCAGCATTTT
TRBJ2-3 TRBV11-2 NA 17 NA CASSLALGLGGDDTQYF TGTGCCAGCAGCTTAGCTCTGGGACTGGGCGGAGACGATACGCAGTATTTT
TRBJ2-7 TRBV13 NA 11 NA CASSVGYEQYF TGTGCCAGCAGCGTAGGCTACGAGCAGTACTTC
TRBJ2-5 TRBV29-1 NA 14 few CSVEVIGGAETQYF TGCAGCGTTGAGGTGATCGGGGGAGCGGAGACCCAGTACTTC
TRBJ2-2 TRBV4-3 NA 13 NA CASSRGYTGELFF TGCGCCAGCAGCCGTGGGTACACCGGGGAGCTGTTTTTT
TRBJ2-3 TRBV29-1 NA 10 NA CSVHTDTQYF TGCAGCGTCCACACAGATACGCAGTATTTT